The 30 T cell receptor beta chains listed next were all sequenced from one sample in a study of CD8 T cells in Susac syndrome. Random hexamers were used to reverse transcribe the RNA input (about 0.5 to 1 ug). TCRdb re-derived calls from the immunoSEQ multiplex PCR reads in MiXCR, one entry per CDR3 protein. Of approximately 170,000 distinct CDR3 sequences in the sample, 92% are singletons; the top ten hold around 0.075%. Material for sequencing was CD4+ T cells from PBMCs. These receptors all come from a human donor in good health.

This sequence joins TRBV28 and TRBJ1-1; D call uncertain. There are 14 residues in the CDR3. V shed 2 bases and J shed 7 bases, with 14 bases lying between them. Germline assignment: CDR1 MDHEN and CDR2 SYDVKM. The CDR3 is CASSLAGPVLEAFF. DNA of the CDR3: TGTGCCAGCAGTTTAGCAGGACCGGTCCTTGAAGCTTTCTTT.

The chain links TRBV12-3 or TRBV12-4 to TRBJ1-1, with D possibly matching TRBD1 (5 bases). Between the trimmed V and J ends, which lost 4 bases and 5 bases, there was a span of 14 bases. CDR3 length equals 14 residues. CDR3 loop: CASSSRRGNTEAFF. DNA of the CDR3: TGTGCCAGCAGTTCGAGAAGGGGCAATACTGAAGCTTTCTTT.

The genes are TRBV7-2 and TRBJ2-4; D is unclear. CDR1 is SGHTA and CDR2 is FQGNSA in the germline V gene. The CDR3 has 13 amino acids. V dropped 4 bases and J dropped 9 bases, with 13 bases sitting between them. CDR3 protein: CASSSNMKFIQYF. The DNA of the CDR3 is TGTGCCAGCAGCTCAAATATGAAGTTCATTCAGTACTTC.

The V call is TRBV25-1, the J call TRBJ2-7, with 8 nucleotides matching TRBD2. The CDR3 totals 14 residues. V dropped 6 bases and J dropped 2; count of bases not matched to a gene: 6. Germline CDR1 reads MGHDK; CDR2 reads SYGVNS. The CDR3 DNA reads TGTGCCAGCAGCCCGGCGGGGGGAACCTACGAGCAGTACTTC. It translates to CASSPAGGTYEQYF.

The J gene is TRBJ1-5, the V gene TRBV3-1; weak D call: TRBD1 (5 bases). The CDR3 sequence is 15 residues long. Germline V gene sequence: CDR1 LGHDT, CDR2 YNNKEL (reference sequence). V shed 0 bases and J shed 6 bases, with 12 bases lying between them. CDR3 coding DNA: TGTGCCAGCAGCCAAGATCTCAGAAGGGGTCAGCCCCAGCATTTT. Its protein is CASSQDLRRGQPQHF.

The genes are TRBV4-2 and TRBJ1-5; tentatively, D is TRBD1 (6 bases). This CDR3 spans 15 amino acids. From germline, CDR1 is LGHNA and CDR2 YNFKEQ. Trimming cost V 0 bases and J 6 bases, with 12 bases left between them. Here the CDR3 DNA reads TGTGCCAGCAGCCAAGAATCGGGGGCCGGTCAGCCCCAGCATTTT. Its translation is CASSQESGAGQPQHF.

The CDR3 DNA follows: TGCGCCAGCAGCCAGGGGGTGGGGGCCCGCGATGGCTACACCTTC. It encodes CASSQGVGARDGYTF. The chain joins TRBV4-1 to TRBJ1-2; a possible D gene is TRBD1 (6 bases). This CDR3 spans 15 amino acids. Germline lookup yields CDR1 MGHRA and CDR2 YSYEKL. Trimming removed 3 bases from V and 6 bases from J, with 17 bases in between.

The chain uses TRBV29-1 and TRBJ2-3; D possibly matches TRBD1 or TRBD2 (6 bases each). The ends were cut back, 7 bases at V and 4 bases at J, with 18 bases in the middle. CDR3 length: 14 residues. Germline V gene lookup returns CDR1 SQVTM and CDR2 ANQGSEA. CDR3 protein: CSALGGKGADTQYF. CDR3 DNA sequence: TGCAGCGCTCTCGGGGGCAAAGGAGCAGATACGCAGTATTTT.

The chain recombines TRBV7-9 with TRBJ2-1; no reliable D call. Germline V gives CDR1 SEHNR, CDR2 FQNEAQ (reference sequence). The CDR3 loop spans 16 amino acids. V was clipped by 2 bases and J by 6 bases, with 17 bases between them. CDR3 loop: CASSLSWLGYANEQFF. In nucleotides, the CDR3 is TGTGCCAGCAGCTTATCGTGGCTTGGGTACGCCAATGAGCAGTTCTTC.

This chain connects TRBV14 to TRBJ2-3; 7 bases fit TRBD1. CDR1 and CDR2 (germline): SGHDN, FVKESK. V was pared by 2 bases and J by 5 bases, with 1 base of the junction left unmatched. This CDR3 is built from 13 residues. The DNA for the CDR3 is TGTGCCAGCAGCCAAAACAGGGGAGATACGCAGTATTTT. Its translation is CASSQNRGDTQYF.

The chain has TRBV3-1 and TRBJ2-3; D might be TRBD2 (6 bases). The CDR3 runs to 13 residues. V was trimmed by 4 bases and J by 6 bases, leaving 11 bases between them. Germline V gene lookup returns CDR1 LGHDT and CDR2 YNNKEL (reference sequence). The CDR3 nucleotides are TGTGCCAGCAGCCGACTAGGGGAGGATACGCAGTATTTT. Translation: CASSRLGEDTQYF.

This chain joins TRBV11-2 and TRBJ2-4, with D perhaps matching TRBD2 (6 bases). Germline V gives CDR1 SGHAT, CDR2 FQNNGV. The ends were cut back, 5 bases at V and 3 bases at J, with 8 bases in the middle. CDR3 length: 13 residues. The CDR3 DNA follows: TGTGCCAGCAGCCTGGGGGGCAAAAACATTCAGTACTTC. It encodes CASSLGGKNIQYF. The full variable domain, with the rest looked up from reference TRBV11-2 and TRBJ2-4, is EAGVAQSPRYKIIEKRQSVAFWCNPISGHATLYWYQQILGQGPKLLIQFQNNGVVDDSQLPKDRFSAERLKGVDSTLKIQPAKLEDSAVYLCASSLGGKNIQYFGAGTRLSVL.

The J gene is TRBJ2-7, the V gene TRBV9; 7 nucleotides agree with TRBD2. Germline V CDR1 and CDR2: SGDLS, YYNGEE. CDR3 length equals 13 residues. The V segment lost 4 bases and the J segment 3 bases; nucleotides outside the gene matches: 4. CDR3 in amino acids: CASSPGGSYEQYF. The CDR3 region has the DNA TGTGCCAGCAGCCCGGGGGGTAGCTACGAGCAGTACTTC.

The CDR3 DNA is TGTGCCACCAGCAGACGTCCTCCCCCCAATGAGCAGTTCTTC. This codes for CATSRRPPPNEQFF. The V and J genes are TRBV15 and TRBJ2-1, with D uncertain. V lost 2 bases and J 6 bases, leaving 11 bases between the germline ends. Germline-derived CDR1 and CDR2 are LNHNV and YYDKDF (reference sequence). CDR3 size: 14 residues. Full variable domain (outside the CDR3, taken from reference TRBV15 and TRBJ2-1): DAMVIQNPRYQVTQFGKPVTLSCSQTLNHNVMYWYQQKSSQAPKLLFHYYDKDFNNEADTPDNFQSRRPNTSFCFLDIRSPGLGDTAMYLCATSRRPPPNEQFFGPGTRLTVL.

The chain links TRBV10-3 to TRBJ2-7; 7 bases line up with TRBD1. Germline V gene sequence: CDR1 ENHRY, CDR2 SYGVKD. The CDR3 is 12 amino acids. The V and J ends lost 0 bases and 9 bases, in that order; junction bases with no gene match: 2. CDR3 DNA sequence: TGTGCCATCAGTGAGTCTCGGACAGGGCAGTACTTC. This gives the protein CAISESRTGQYF.

This CDR3 reads CASGQATYGYTF. The CDR3 region has the DNA TGTGCCAGCGGGCAGGCAACTTATGGCTACACCTTC. This chain joins TRBV2 and TRBJ1-2; D unresolved. CDR1 and CDR2 (germline): SNHLY, FYNNEI. With 8 bases removed from V and 5 bases from J, the gap between germline ends came to 12 bases. The CDR3 covers 12 residues.

For the CDR3, the DNA is TGCGCCAGCAGCCAAACCGGTAGGGGCTACGAGCAGTACTTC. Translating it yields CASSQTGRGYEQYF. The chain joins TRBV4-3 to TRBJ2-7; D is perhaps TRBD1 (5 bases). This CDR3 contains 14 residues. In germline, CDR1 is LGHNA, CDR2 YSLEER. Trimming stripped 2 bases from V and 3 bases from J, with 11 bases between.

The rearrangement links TRBV20-1 to TRBJ1-2; 9 bases agree with TRBD1. After removal of 6 bases from V and 4 bases from J, the junction contained 12 bases not matched to a gene. CDR3 length: 15 residues. Germline values: CDR1 DFQATT, CDR2 SNEGSKA (reference sequence). This chain's CDR3 is CSATRSGTGFYGYTF. CDR3 bases: TGCAGTGCGACCCGTTCCGGGACAGGGTTCTATGGCTACACCTTC.

The chain uses TRBV4-1 and TRBJ2-7; either TRBD1 or TRBD2 may supply D (6 bases each). The CDR3 runs to 14 residues. In germline, CDR1 is MGHRA, CDR2 YSYEKL. V lost 0 bases, J lost 7 bases, and 13 bases lay in between. The CDR3 bases are TGCGCCAGCAGCCAAGAGATAGGGGGGAGAGAGCAGTACTTC. Translated, it gives CASSQEIGGREQYF.

The chain has TRBV29-1 and TRBJ1-5; TRBD1 might be the D (5 bases). Looked up from germline, CDR1 is SQVTM and CDR2 is ANQGSEA. The germline V and J ends were trimmed by 7 bases and 7 bases, with 17 bases remaining between them. The CDR3 is 13 amino acids. CDR3 DNA: TGCAGCGCTCAACCAGGGATCGGACAGCCCCAGCATTTT. Encoded protein: CSAQPGIGQPQHF.

The V call is TRBV23-1, the J call TRBJ2-1, with D unresolved. TRBV23-1 is reported as an ORF; its role is uncertain. Between the trimmed V and J ends, which lost 4 bases and 10 bases, there was a span of 8 bases. The length of the CDR3 is 11 residues. The CDR3 DNA reads as TGCGCCAGCAGTCTACAACCGGAGCAGTTCTTC. Translation gives CASSLQPEQFF.

The chain links TRBV20-1 to TRBJ2-3; D remains unclear. Germline V lookup: CDR1 DFQATT, CDR2 SNEGSKA (reference sequence). Trimming took 6 bases from V and 0 from J, leaving 10 bases between them. The length of the CDR3 is 13 residues. The CDR3 region is CSAQDGSTDTQYF. The CDR3 nucleotides read TGCAGTGCCCAGGACGGCAGCACAGATACGCAGTATTTT.

Only one count was recorded for this clonotype. V and J are TRBV7-3 and TRBJ2-1; 10 nucleotides align to TRBD2. J was trimmed by 8 bases and V by 5 bases; bases with no gene match: 9. CDR1 SGHTA and CDR2 FQGTGA come from the germline V gene. The CDR3 is made up of 15 amino acids. In DNA form, the CDR3 reads TGTGCCAGCAGCGTAATAGCGGGAGGAGGACATGAGCAGTTCTTC. This codes for CASSVIAGGGHEQFF.

This chain links TRBV29-1 with TRBJ2-7, with 9 bases aligning to TRBD1. Germline CDR1 is SQVTM and CDR2 is ANQGSEA. The ends lost 4 bases at V and 1 base at J; junction bases unmatched: 2. The CDR3 totals 13 residues. The CDR3 nucleotides are TGCAGCGTTGGTGGGACAGGGTCCTACGAGCAGTACTTC. Encoded protein: CSVGGTGSYEQYF.

Concerning this clonotype itself: Relative to the germline gene, one junction end is altered; a read error may explain this. The genes are TRBV7-9 and TRBJ1-1; the match to TRBD1 covers 7 bases. Looked up from germline, CDR1 is SEHNR and CDR2 is FQNEAQ (reference sequence). CDR3 length: 13 residues. The CDR3 sequence: CASSLEGGQPFRF. Here the CDR3 DNA reads TGTGCCAGCAGCTTAGAGGGGGGACAGCCCTTTCGCTTT.

The CDR3: CASNPTSGGTDTQYF. The CDR3 DNA is TGTGCCAGCAACCCCACTAGCGGGGGAACAGATACGCAGTATTTT. The gene calls are TRBV7-9 and TRBJ2-3; 11 bases line up with TRBD2. Germline assignment: CDR1 SEHNR and CDR2 FQNEAQ (reference sequence). The CDR3 is 15 residues long. The junction had 6 bases not matched to a gene; V was cut back by 7 bases and J by 3 bases.

This sequence joins TRBV7-9 and TRBJ2-2, with D hard to call. CDR1 is SEHNR and CDR2 is FQNEAQ in the germline V gene (reference sequence). Trimming took 0 bases from V and 4 from J, leaving 6 bases between them. CDR3 size: 14 residues. Written as DNA, the CDR3 is TGTGCCAGCAGCTTAGCATCGGGCACCGGGGAGCTGTTTTTT. Protein: CASSLASGTGELFF.

This clonotype occurred once. The V gene is TRBV2, the J gene TRBJ1-5; D remains ambiguous. CDR3 length equals 13 residues. The germline V gene encodes CDR1 SNHLY and CDR2 FYNNEI. Trimming removed 7 bases from V and 0 bases from J, with 7 bases in between. CDR3 DNA sequence: TGTGCCAGCAACAGAGATAGCAATCAGCCCCAGCATTTT. Protein: CASNRDSNQPQHF.

Remarks on this clonotype: The DNA is left out, because the CDR3 cannot be placed on it with certainty; the CDR3 is given as TCRdb lists it. The rearrangement uses TRBV6-2 or TRBV6-3 and TRBJ2-1; the table calls TRBD1, which could not be checked here. The germline V gene encodes CDR1 MNHEY and CDR2 SVGEGT. Counting both end residues, the CDR3 totals 15 amino acids. This chain's CDR3 is CASSSSGTRGRGQFF.

This clonotype showed up just once. The V gene is TRBV20-1, the J gene TRBJ2-5, with a weak D call TRBD2 (5 bases). The CDR3 has 15 amino acids. Germline values: CDR1 DFQATT, CDR2 SNEGSKA (reference sequence). The V end lost 0 bases, the J end lost 1 base, and 12 bases lay between the germline ends. CDR3 sequence reads: CSARDPSRGQETQYF. CDR3 bases: TGCAGTGCTAGAGATCCTTCTCGGGGCCAAGAGACCCAGTACTTC.